The 26 T cell receptor beta chains in this list originate from one sample, sequenced in a study of blood T cell repertoires in COVID-19 (dated by TCRdb to 2020 to 2022). Receptor amplification or capture employed the immunoSEQ multiplex PCR assay. TCRdb mirrors the immuneACCESS table, restricted to in-frame sequences. Some clones are absent from its copies; in checked studies, under half trace to an unresolved V gene, and the reason for the others is unknown. The sample table contains around 300,000 clones; only one count was recorded for approximately 90% of them. Under 4.5% of the sample belongs to the ten largest clones. Sequencing was performed on peripheral blood. These receptors came from a woman aged 50 to 65 with active or convalescent COVID-19.

The chain joins TRBV7-2 to TRBJ2-1; tentatively, D is TRBD1 (6 bases). The CDR3 is 14 amino acids. Trimming took 5 bases from V and 7 from J, leaving 15 bases between them. Germline V gene data show CDR1 as SGHTA and CDR2 as FQGNSA. In DNA, the CDR3 is TGTGCCAGCAGCCATGGACAGAAATTGAATGAGCAGTTCTTC. It yields the protein CASSHGQKLNEQFF.

The V gene is TRBV5-4, the J gene TRBJ2-2; 7 bases agree with TRBD1. This CDR3 is built from 15 residues. Germline V gives CDR1 SGHNT, CDR2 YYREEE (reference sequence). Trimming cost V 0 bases and J 3 bases; bases outside gene matches: 2. The CDR3 bases are TGTGCCAGCAGCTTGGGACAGGGCCACACCGGGGAGCTGTTTTTT. Protein product: CASSLGQGHTGELFF.

This clone has only a few counts. The rearrangement links TRBV5-4 to TRBJ2-7; tentative D call: TRBD2 (6 bases). The CDR3 is 16 residues long. From germline, CDR1 is SGHNT and CDR2 YYREEE (reference sequence). Trimming cost V 3 bases and J 5 bases, with 21 bases left between them. This chain's CDR3 is CASSSPGLPKQNEQYF. In nucleotides, the CDR3 is TGTGCCAGCAGCTCGCCGGGACTCCCAAAACAAAACGAGCAGTACTTC.

The V and J genes are TRBV16 and TRBJ1-5; 12 positions agree with TRBD1. From germline, CDR1 is KGHSY and CDR2 FQNENV. V shed 4 bases and J 6 bases; nucleotides not matched to a gene: 10. This CDR3 comprises 17 residues. CDR3 DNA: TGTGCCAGCAGCCTAAGCCGGGACAGGGGGCTTCGTCAGCCCCAGCATTTT. Amino acid sequence: CASSLSRDRGLRQPQHF. The full variable domain, completed using reference TRBV16 and TRBJ1-5, is GEEVAQTPKHLVRGEGQKAKLYCAPIKGHSYVFWYQQVLKNEFKFLISFQNENVFDETGMPKERFSAKCLPNSPCSLEIQATKLEDSAVYFCASSLSRDRGLRQPQHFGDGTRLSIL.

This rearrangement joins TRBV18 to TRBJ2-1, with TRBD1 as a possible D gene (6 bases). V was cut by 5 bases and J by 0 bases, with 11 bases left in between. The CDR3 spans 15 residues. Germline assignment: CDR1 KGHSH and CDR2 LQKENI. The CDR3 DNA follows: TGTGCCAGCTCATCGCAGGGGAGCTCCTACAATGAGCAGTTCTTC. It is translated as CASSSQGSSYNEQFF.

This rearrangement joins TRBV7-3 to TRBJ2-7, with 7 nucleotides matching TRBD2. The CDR3 is 15 amino acids. The V segment lost 0 bases and the J segment 9 bases; nucleotides outside the gene matches: 11. Germline V lookup: CDR1 SGHTA, CDR2 FQGTGA. CDR3 residues: CASSLTAGAPLGQYF. Written as DNA, the CDR3 is TGTGCCAGCAGCTTAACGGCGGGAGCCCCGCTAGGGCAGTACTTC.

This rearrangement joins TRBV7-9 to TRBJ2-2; TRBD1 is a possible D gene (5 bases). Trimming removed 4 bases from V and 7 bases from J, with 13 bases in between. Germline CDR1 is SEHNR and CDR2 is FQNEAQ (reference sequence). The CDR3 extends over 14 amino acids. This chain's CDR3 is CASSSAGIDGELFF. As DNA, the CDR3 is TGTGCCAGCAGCTCTGCAGGGATTGACGGGGAGCTGTTTTTT.

The chain employs TRBV10-3 and TRBJ2-7; 8 bases fit TRBD2. Germline CDR1 reads ENHRY; CDR2 reads SYGVKD. V lost 6 bases, J lost 2 bases, and 9 bases stayed unmatched. This CDR3 is 15 amino acids long. The DNA for the CDR3 is TGTGCCATCAGCCCCGGGGGGGTCGCAGCCTACGAGCAGTACTTC. It is translated as CAISPGGVAAYEQYF.

Details on this clone: One end of the junction varies from germline; a read error may be responsible. The chain recombines TRBV4-2 with TRBJ1-2, with 7 bases that match TRBD1. From germline, CDR1 is LGHNA and CDR2 YNFKEQ. There are 16 residues in the CDR3. Written as DNA, the CDR3 is TGTGCCAGCAGCCAAGACGGCGCCAGGGGGTTGGCTGGCAACACCTTC. Its protein is CASSQDGARGLAGNTF.

In DNA form, the CDR3 reads TGTGCCAGCAGCGGGGGACAGGGGAACACTGAAGCTTTCTTT. Encoded protein: CASSGGQGNTEAFF. This chain uses TRBV7-9 with TRBJ1-1, with 9 bases identical to TRBD1. V shed 5 bases and J 1 base; nucleotides not matched to a gene: 2. Germline lookup yields CDR1 SEHNR and CDR2 FQNEAQ (reference sequence). CDR3 length equals 14 residues.

This chain links TRBV6-5 with TRBJ1-4; 8 bases are shared with TRBD1. The V gene's germline CDR1 is MNHEY and CDR2 SVGAGI. V trimming: 6 bases; J trimming: 7 bases; junction bases outside the gene matches: 4. The CDR3 is made up of 13 amino acids. CDR3 nucleotides: TGTGCCAGCAGCAGGACAGGGACTGAAAAACTGTTTTTT. Residues: CASSRTGTEKLFF.

This chain connects TRBV3-1 (or the pseudogene TRBV3-2) to TRBJ1-1, with 7 bases that match TRBD1. The CDR3 runs 17 residues. Germline V gives CDR1 LGHDT, CDR2 YNNKEL (reference sequence). Trimming cost V 0 bases and J 5 bases; bases outside gene matches: 12. CDR3 protein: CASSQDQGDTWGTEAFF. The CDR3 bases are TGTGCCAGCAGCCAAGATCAGGGGGACACCTGGGGGACTGAAGCTTTCTTT.

V usage is TRBV29-1 and J usage is TRBJ2-7; D unresolved. The CDR3 length is 11 residues. Germline V lookup: CDR1 SQVTM, CDR2 ANQGSEA. Trimming removed 4 bases from V and 2 bases from J, with 6 bases in between. CDR3 DNA sequence: TGCAGCGTTGCAACTGCCTACGAGCAGTACTTC. Translation: CSVATAYEQYF.

This chain links TRBV7-3 with TRBJ1-1; D unresolved. With 5 bases removed from V and 4 bases from J, the gap between germline ends came to 11 bases. This CDR3 region has 13 residues. Germline V lookup: CDR1 SGHTA, CDR2 FQGTGA. CDR3 sequence reads: CASSLEVITEAFF. The DNA of the CDR3 is TGTGCCAGCAGCCTGGAGGTGATCACTGAAGCTTTCTTT. The full variable domain, in which reference TRBV7-3 and TRBJ1-1 provide the parts outside the CDR3, is GAGVSQTPSNKVTEKGKYVELRCDPISGHTALYWYRQSLGQGPEFLIYFQGTGAADDSGLPNDRFFAVRPEGSVSTLKIQRTERGDSAVYLCASSLEVITEAFFGQGTRLTVV.

This clone was observed many times. The chain is built from TRBV4-3 and TRBJ1-6; no clear D. The V gene's germline CDR1 is LGHNA and CDR2 YSLEER. The CDR3 sequence is 14 residues long. V shed 3 bases and J shed 4 bases, with 7 bases lying between them. The CDR3 DNA reads as TGCGCCAGCAGCCAGGCGGGGTATAATTCACCCCTCCACTTT. The encoded protein is CASSQAGYNSPLHF.

The chain combines TRBV16 with TRBJ2-7; D ambiguous. The V gene lost 0 bases and the J gene lost 4 bases, with 4 bases spanning the gap. CDR1 KGHSY and CDR2 FQNENV come from the germline V gene. This CDR3 has 12 amino acids. The CDR3 DNA follows: TGTGCCAGCAGCCAATCCGGTTACGAGCAGTACTTC. Protein: CASSQSGYEQYF.

The rearrangement uses TRBV11-2 and TRBJ2-1, with a possible D match to TRBD2 (6 bases). The germline V and J ends were trimmed by 3 bases and 0 bases, with 15 bases remaining between them. The germline V gene encodes CDR1 SGHAT and CDR2 FQNNGV. The CDR3 contains 17 residues. The CDR3 region has the DNA TGTGCCAGCAGCTTTTGGGGCGGGGCTAGCTCCTACAATGAGCAGTTCTTC. Its translation is CASSFWGGASSYNEQFF.

The V gene is TRBV11-2, the J gene TRBJ2-1; TRBD2 matches 13 bases. Germline trimming cut 5 bases from V and 9 bases from J; bases unmatched to any gene: 7. The CDR3 consists of 15 residues. CDR1 is SGHAT and CDR2 is FQNNGV in the germline V gene. The CDR3 spells CASSPRTSGGPEQFF. CDR3 in DNA: TGTGCCAGCAGCCCCAGGACTAGCGGGGGCCCTGAGCAGTTCTTC. Complete variable domain (other parts from reference TRBV11-2 and TRBJ2-1): EAGVAQSPRYKIIEKRQSVAFWCNPISGHATLYWYQQILGQGPKLLIQFQNNGVVDDSQLPKDRFSAERLKGVDSTLKIQPAKLEDSAVYLCASSPRTSGGPEQFFGPGTRLTVL.

The chain is built from TRBV4-2 and TRBJ2-3; 11 nucleotides align to TRBD2. The CDR3 sequence is 16 residues long. V lost 4 bases, J lost 5 bases, and 8 bases stayed unmatched. In germline, CDR1 is LGHNA, CDR2 YNFKEQ. This CDR3 is CASSLRTGTSGDTQYF. The CDR3 nucleotides are TGTGCCAGCAGCCTTCGGACCGGGACTAGCGGAGATACGCAGTATTTT.

As to this clone: The germline gene is not matched at one end of the junction; a read error may be the cause. The chain recombines TRBV7-8 with TRBJ2-1; 13 nucleotides match TRBD2. Germline values: CDR1 SGHVS, CDR2 FQNEAQ. CDR3 length: 15 amino acids. The CDR3 DNA reads as TGTGCCAGCAGCCCCCGACTAGCGGGGGGACCCTATCCCATCTTC. Protein product: CASSPRLAGGPYPIF.

The chain employs TRBV27 and TRBJ2-3, with TRBD2 as a possible D gene (6 bases). The V end was cut by 9 bases, the J end by 4 bases, with 23 bases between. CDR3 length: 16 residues. CDR1 MNHEY and CDR2 SMNVEV come from the germline V gene (reference sequence). The CDR3 region is CASKEGSGVFSDTQYF. The CDR3 DNA is TGTGCCAGTAAAGAGGGCTCGGGAGTGTTCTCAGATACGCAGTATTTT.

The chain employs TRBV7-9 and TRBJ2-5; 7 nucleotides line up with TRBD1. CDR3 length: 12 amino acids. Germline V gene lookup returns CDR1 SEHNR and CDR2 FQNEAQ (reference sequence). With V trimmed by 6 bases and J by 5 bases, 3 bases remained unmatched. The CDR3 bases are TGTGCCAGCAGTCCGGACAGGGAGACCCAGTACTTC. Translating it yields CASSPDRETQYF.

The rearrangement uses TRBV7-2 and TRBJ1-1, with a tentative D call TRBD1 (6 bases). The V gene lost 5 bases and the J gene lost 4 bases, with 14 bases spanning the gap. CDR1 is SGHTA, CDR2 FQGNSA, per germline. This CDR3 contains 14 residues. As DNA, the CDR3 is TGTGCCAGCAGCCTGTCGGGGGGCGTCACTGAAGCTTTCTTT. Translating gives CASSLSGGVTEAFF. Drawing the rest from reference TRBV7-2 and TRBJ1-1, the complete variable domain is GAGVSQSPSNKVTEKGKDVELRCDPISGHTALYWYRQSLGQGLEFLIYFQGNSAPDKSGLPSDRFSAERTGGSVSTLTIQRTQQEDSAVYLCASSLSGGVTEAFFGQGTRLTVV.

The chain employs TRBV6-5 and TRBJ1-1, with a weak D call TRBD1 (6 bases). Germline values: CDR1 MNHEY, CDR2 SVGAGI. V was cut by 4 bases and J by 4 bases, with 16 bases left in between. The CDR3 totals 15 residues. The CDR3 DNA sequence: TGTGCCAGCAGTTCAAGTAGAAACAGGGCCACTGAAGCTTTCTTT. Translation gives CASSSSRNRATEAFF.

The chain employs TRBV7-8 and TRBJ1-1; possibly TRBD1 for D (6 bases). V was trimmed by 3 bases and J by 1 base, leaving 9 bases between them. CDR3 length: 14 amino acids. In germline, CDR1 is SGHVS, CDR2 FQNEAQ. CDR3 protein: CASSFGGQNTEAFF. The CDR3 nucleotides are TGTGCCAGCAGCTTTGGGGGACAGAACACTGAAGCTTTCTTT.

The rearrangement links TRBV14 to TRBJ1-4, with D unresolved. The CDR3 runs to 14 residues. V lost 3 bases and J 8 bases, leaving 13 bases between the germline ends. From germline, CDR1 is SGHDN and CDR2 FVKESK. CDR3 loop: CASSHGLLREKLFF. Written as DNA, the CDR3 is TGTGCCAGCAGCCATGGTCTCCTGAGGGAAAAACTGTTTTTT.